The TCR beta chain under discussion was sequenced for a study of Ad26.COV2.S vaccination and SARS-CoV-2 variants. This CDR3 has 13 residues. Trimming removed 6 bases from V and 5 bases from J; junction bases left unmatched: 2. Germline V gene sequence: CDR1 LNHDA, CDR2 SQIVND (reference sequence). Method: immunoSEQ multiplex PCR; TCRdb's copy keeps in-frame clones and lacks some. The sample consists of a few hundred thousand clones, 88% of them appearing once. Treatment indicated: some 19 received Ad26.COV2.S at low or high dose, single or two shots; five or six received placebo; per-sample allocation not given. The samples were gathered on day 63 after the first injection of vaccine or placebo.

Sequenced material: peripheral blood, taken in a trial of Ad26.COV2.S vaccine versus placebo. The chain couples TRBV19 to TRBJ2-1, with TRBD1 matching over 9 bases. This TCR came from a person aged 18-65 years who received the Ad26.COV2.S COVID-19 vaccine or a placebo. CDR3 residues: CASRGQGNNEQFF. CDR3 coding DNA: TGTGCCAGTAGGGGACAGGGAAACAATGAGCAGTTCTTC.